This TCR beta chain was retrieved from a study of identical twins. The ends were cut back, 7 bases at V and 10 bases at J, with 20 bases in the middle. CDR1 is SNHLY and CDR2 is FYNNEI in the germline V gene. The CDR3 has 14 residues. A single record per CDR3 protein comes from TCRdb applying MiXCR to the 5' RACE reads. This table holds 600,000 to 850,000 distinct CDR3 sequences, roughly 18% found once. The same sample was also studied in work on T cells expressing NK-cell markers.

The sample taken for sequencing was PBMCs. This receptor was taken from a woman aged 18-29 years in good health. J is TRBJ2-1 and V is TRBV2; the D call may be TRBD1 or TRBD2 (6 bases each). The DNA of the CDR3 is TGTGCCAGCACACAGGGACTGCCCCTCTCGGAGCAGTTCTTC. It yields the protein CASTQGLPLSEQFF.